The clone carrying this T cell receptor (beta chain) was observed a few times. Its antigen is unknown. The data originate from a study of regulatory T cells in long-lasting Graves disease. Time point specified: persistent/refractory GD, antithyroid drugs over 5 years with positive TRAb. From RNA extracted from PBMCs, the TCR library was made. Arm-PCR of CDR3 regions and iRepertoire HTBI primers were used to build TCR beta libraries. TCRdb independently ran MiXCR on the multiplex PCR reads; one entry per CDR3 protein. Of 650,000 to 700,000 distinct CDR3 sequences listed, approximately 31% were seen once; the top ten hold around 40%. Overall study results and limits: Patients whose Graves' disease persisted exhibited lower TCR diversity than those newly diagnosed. In persistent patients, shared public clonotypes (more than 2,500) outnumbered those in new patients (about 1,000). Persistent disease samples used TRBV28, TRBJ1-2 and TRBJ2-5 preferentially.

The CDR3 has 12 amino acids. Deletions cut 6 bases from V and 0 bases from J, with 8 bases between. CDR1 and CDR2 (germline): SQVTM, ANQGSEA. The TCR originated in a female donor with Graves disease. The chain combines TRBV29-1 with TRBJ1-1; D is undetermined. This specimen was peripheral blood mononuclear cells (PBMCs), taken when the disease was refractory, from a patient treated with antithyroid drugs. The CDR3 loop is CSVVRVNTEAFF. The CDR3 nucleotides are TGCAGCGTGGTACGGGTGAACACTGAAGCTTTCTTT.